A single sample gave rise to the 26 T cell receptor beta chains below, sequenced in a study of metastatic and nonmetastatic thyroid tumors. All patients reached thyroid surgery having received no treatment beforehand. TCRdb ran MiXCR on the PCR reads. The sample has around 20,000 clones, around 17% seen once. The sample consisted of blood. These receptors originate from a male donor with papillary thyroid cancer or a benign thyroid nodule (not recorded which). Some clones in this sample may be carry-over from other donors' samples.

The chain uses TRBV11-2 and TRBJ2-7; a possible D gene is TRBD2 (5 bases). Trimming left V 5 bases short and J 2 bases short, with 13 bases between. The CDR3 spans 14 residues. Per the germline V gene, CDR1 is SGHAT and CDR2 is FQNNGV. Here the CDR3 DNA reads TGTGCCAGCAGCCCGAATCTAGCCGCCTACGAGCAGTACTTC. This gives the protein CASSPNLAAYEQYF.

CDR3: CASNPLGGQGYTQYF. CDR3 sequence (DNA): TGTGCCAGCAACCCCCTGGGCGGCCAGGGGTATACGCAGTATTTT. The genes are TRBV13 and TRBJ2-3; perhaps TRBD1 as D (6 bases). Trimming removed 7 bases from V and 7 bases from J, with 21 bases in between. The CDR3 covers 15 residues. Germline CDR1 reads PRHDT; CDR2 reads FYEKMQ (reference sequence).

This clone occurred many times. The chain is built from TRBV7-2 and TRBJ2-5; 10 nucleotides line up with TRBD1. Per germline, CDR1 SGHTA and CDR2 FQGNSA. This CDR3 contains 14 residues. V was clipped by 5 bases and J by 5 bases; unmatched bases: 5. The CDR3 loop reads CASSPRDRGETQYF. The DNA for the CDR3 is TGTGCCAGCAGCCCACGGGACAGGGGTGAGACCCAGTACTTC.

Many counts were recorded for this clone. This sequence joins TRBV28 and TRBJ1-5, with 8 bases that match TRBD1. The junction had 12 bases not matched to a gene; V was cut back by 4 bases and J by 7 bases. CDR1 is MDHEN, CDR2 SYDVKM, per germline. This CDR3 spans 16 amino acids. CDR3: CASSSTVGQGRQPQHF. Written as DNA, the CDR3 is TGTGCCAGCAGTTCTACAGTAGGACAGGGTAGGCAGCCCCAGCATTTT.

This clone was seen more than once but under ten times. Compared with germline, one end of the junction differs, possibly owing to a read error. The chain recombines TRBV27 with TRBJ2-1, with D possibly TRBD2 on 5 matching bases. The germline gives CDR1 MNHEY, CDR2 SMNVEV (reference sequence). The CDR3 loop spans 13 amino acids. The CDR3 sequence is CASWRRANNGQFF. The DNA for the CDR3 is TGTGCCAGTTGGAGGAGAGCGAACAATGGGCAGTTCTTC.

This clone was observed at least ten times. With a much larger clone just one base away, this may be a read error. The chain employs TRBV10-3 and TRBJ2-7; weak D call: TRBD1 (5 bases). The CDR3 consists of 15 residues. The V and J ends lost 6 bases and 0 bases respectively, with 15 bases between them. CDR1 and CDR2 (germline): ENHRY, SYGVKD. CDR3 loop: CAISEGAITSYEQYF. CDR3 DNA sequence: TGTGCCATCAGCGAAGGGGCGATCACCTCCTACGAGCAGTACTTC.

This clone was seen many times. The CDR3 DNA is TGCAGCGCCGGATGGGGCACTGAAGCTTTCTTT. It translates to CSAGWGTEAFF. The chain carries TRBV29-1 and TRBJ1-1, with D uncertain. The CDR3 has 11 amino acids. Trimming took off 7 bases at V and 4 bases at J, with 10 bases between the two ends. The germline V gene has CDR1 SQVTM and CDR2 ANQGSEA. The variable domain in full, completed from reference TRBV29-1 and TRBJ1-1, reads SAVISQKPSRDICQRGTSLTIQCQVDSQVTMMFWYRQQPGQSLTLIATANQGSEATYESGFVIDKFPISRPNLTFSTLTVSNMSPEDSSIYLCSAGWGTEAFFGQGTRLTVV.

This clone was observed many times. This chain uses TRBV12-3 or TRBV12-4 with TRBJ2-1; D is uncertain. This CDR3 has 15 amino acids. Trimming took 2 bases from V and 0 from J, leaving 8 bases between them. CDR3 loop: CASSLQTRSYNEQFF. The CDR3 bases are TGTGCCAGCAGTTTACAGACCCGCTCCTACAATGAGCAGTTCTTC.

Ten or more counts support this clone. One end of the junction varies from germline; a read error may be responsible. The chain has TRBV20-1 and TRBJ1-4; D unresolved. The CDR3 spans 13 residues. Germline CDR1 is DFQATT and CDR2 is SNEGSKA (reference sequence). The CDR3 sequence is CGARRLEDEKLFF. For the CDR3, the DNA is TGCGGTGCTAGAAGACTTGAGGACGAAAAACTGTTTTTT.

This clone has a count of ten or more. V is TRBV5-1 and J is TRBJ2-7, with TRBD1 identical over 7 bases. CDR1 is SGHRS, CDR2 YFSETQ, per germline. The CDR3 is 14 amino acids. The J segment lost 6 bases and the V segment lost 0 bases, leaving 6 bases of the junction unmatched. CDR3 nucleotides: TGCGCCAGCAGCTTGGGACAGGGTATGGGCGAGCAGTACTTC. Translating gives CASSLGQGMGEQYF.

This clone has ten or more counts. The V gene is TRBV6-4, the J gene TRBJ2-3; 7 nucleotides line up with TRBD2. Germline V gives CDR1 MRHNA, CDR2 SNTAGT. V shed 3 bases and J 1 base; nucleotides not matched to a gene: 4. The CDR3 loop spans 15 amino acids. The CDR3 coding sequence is TGTGCCAGCAGTGAGGTAGCGGGCCGCACAGATACGCAGTATTTT. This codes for CASSEVAGRTDTQYF.

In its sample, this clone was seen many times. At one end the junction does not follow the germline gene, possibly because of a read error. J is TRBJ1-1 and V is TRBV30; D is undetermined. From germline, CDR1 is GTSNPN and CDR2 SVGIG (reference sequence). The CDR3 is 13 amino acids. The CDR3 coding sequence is TGTGCCCGGAGTAGACACCGGAACACTGAAGCTTTCTTT. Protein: CARSRHRNTEAFF.

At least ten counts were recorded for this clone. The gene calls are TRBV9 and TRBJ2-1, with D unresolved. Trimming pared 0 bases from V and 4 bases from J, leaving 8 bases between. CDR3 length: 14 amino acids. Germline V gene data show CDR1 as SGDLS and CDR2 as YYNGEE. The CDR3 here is CASSVEPNYNEQFF. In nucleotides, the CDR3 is TGTGCCAGCAGCGTAGAGCCGAATTACAATGAGCAGTTCTTC.

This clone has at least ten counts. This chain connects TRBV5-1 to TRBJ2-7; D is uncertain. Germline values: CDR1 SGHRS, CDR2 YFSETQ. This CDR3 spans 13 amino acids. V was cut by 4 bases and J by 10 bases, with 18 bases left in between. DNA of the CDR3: TGCGCCAGCAGCCTGCTCTCGGAGCCGAGTCAGTACTTC. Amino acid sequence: CASSLLSEPSQYF.

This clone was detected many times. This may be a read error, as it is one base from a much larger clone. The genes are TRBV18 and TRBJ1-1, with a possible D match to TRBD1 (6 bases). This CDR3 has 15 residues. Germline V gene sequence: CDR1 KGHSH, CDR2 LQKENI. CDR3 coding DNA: TGTGCCAGCTCACCACCTTTGGGGGGCACAAATGAAGCTCTCTTT. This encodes CASSPPLGGTNEALF.

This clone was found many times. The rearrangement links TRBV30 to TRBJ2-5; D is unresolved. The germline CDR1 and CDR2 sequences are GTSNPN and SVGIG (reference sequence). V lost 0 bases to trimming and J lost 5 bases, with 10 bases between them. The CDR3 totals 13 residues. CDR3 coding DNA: TGTGCCTGGAGTGTACAAGGGTTGGAGACCCAGTACTTC. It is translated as CAWSVQGLETQYF.

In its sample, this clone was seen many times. The CDR3 DNA follows: TGTGCCAGCAGCCTCCGGGACAGGGGGCGCTTAAACGAAAAACTGTTTTTT. This translates into CASSLRDRGRLNEKLFF. This chain uses TRBV28 with TRBJ1-4; TRBD1 matches at 12 bases. The CDR3 length is 17 residues. Unmatched junction bases numbered 13, after V lost 6 bases and J lost 8 bases. Germline V CDR1 and CDR2: MDHEN, SYDVKM.

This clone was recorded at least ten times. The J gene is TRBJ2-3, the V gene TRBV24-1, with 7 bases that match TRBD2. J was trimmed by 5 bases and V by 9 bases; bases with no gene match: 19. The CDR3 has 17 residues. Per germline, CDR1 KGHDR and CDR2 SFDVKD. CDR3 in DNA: TGTGCCACCGGGGTCCGAGGGAGGGAGGGGTTAGGAGATACGCAGTATTTT. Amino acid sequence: CATGVRGREGLGDTQYF.

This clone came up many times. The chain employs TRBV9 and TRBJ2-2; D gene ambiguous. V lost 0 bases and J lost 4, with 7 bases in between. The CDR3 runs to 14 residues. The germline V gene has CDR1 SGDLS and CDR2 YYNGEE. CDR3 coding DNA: TGTGCCAGCAGCGTAGTAGATTTCACCGGGGAGCTGTTTTTT. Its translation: CASSVVDFTGELFF.

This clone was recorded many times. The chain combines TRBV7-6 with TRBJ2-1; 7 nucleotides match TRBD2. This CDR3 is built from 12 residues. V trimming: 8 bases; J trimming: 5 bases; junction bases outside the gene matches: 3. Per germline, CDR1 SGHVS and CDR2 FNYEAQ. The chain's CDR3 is CASARGNNEQFF. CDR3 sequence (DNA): TGTGCCAGCGCGCGGGGGAACAATGAGCAGTTCTTC.

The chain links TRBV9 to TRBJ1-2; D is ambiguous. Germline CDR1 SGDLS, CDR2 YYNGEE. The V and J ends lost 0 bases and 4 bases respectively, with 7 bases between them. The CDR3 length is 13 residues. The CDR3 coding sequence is TGTGCCAGCAGCGTAGGGCCCCTCTATGGCTACACCTTC. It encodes CASSVGPLYGYTF.

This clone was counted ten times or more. CDR3 region: CSASEGPRSTDTQYF. CDR3 in DNA: TGCAGTGCTAGTGAAGGCCCCCGTAGCACAGATACGCAGTATTTT. J is TRBJ2-3 and V is TRBV20-1; no firm D call. CDR3 size: 15 residues. Trimming took off 3 bases at V and 0 bases at J, with 13 bases between the two ends. The germline CDR1 and CDR2 sequences are DFQATT and SNEGSKA (reference sequence).

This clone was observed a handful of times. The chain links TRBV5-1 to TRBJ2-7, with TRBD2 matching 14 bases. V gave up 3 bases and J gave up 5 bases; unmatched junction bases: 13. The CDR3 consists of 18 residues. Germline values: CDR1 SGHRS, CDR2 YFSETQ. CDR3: CASSYGTSGSGGPNEQYF. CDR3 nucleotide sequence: TGCGCCAGCAGCTACGGGACTAGCGGGAGTGGGGGTCCTAACGAGCAGTACTTC.

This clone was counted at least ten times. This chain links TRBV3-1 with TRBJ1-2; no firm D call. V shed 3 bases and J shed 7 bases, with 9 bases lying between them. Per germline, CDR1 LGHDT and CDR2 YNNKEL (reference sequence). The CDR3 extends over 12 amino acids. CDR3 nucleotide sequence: TGTGCCAGCAGCCAGGAACAAGGTGGCTACACCTTC. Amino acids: CASSQEQGGYTF.

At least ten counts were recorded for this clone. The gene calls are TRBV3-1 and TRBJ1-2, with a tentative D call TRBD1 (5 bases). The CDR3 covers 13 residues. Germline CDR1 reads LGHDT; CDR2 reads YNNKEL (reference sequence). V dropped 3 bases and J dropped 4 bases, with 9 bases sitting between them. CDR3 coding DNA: TGTGCCAGCAGCCAGGCGGGGACCTATGGCTACACCTTC. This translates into CASSQAGTYGYTF.

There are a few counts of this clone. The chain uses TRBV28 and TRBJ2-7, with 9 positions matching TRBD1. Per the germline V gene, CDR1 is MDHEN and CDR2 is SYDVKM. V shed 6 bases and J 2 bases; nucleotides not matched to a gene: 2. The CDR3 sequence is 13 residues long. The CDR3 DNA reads TGTGCCAGCAGCCGGGACAGGGCCTACGAGCAGTACTTC. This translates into CASSRDRAYEQYF. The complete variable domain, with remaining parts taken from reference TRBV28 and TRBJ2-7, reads DVKVTQSSRYLVKRTGEKVFLECVQDMDHENMFWYRQDPGLGLRLIYFSYDVKMKEKGDIPEGYSVSREKKERFSLILESASTNQTSMYLCASSRDRAYEQYFGPGTRLTVT.